The table lists the clone carrying this TCR beta chain with many counts. The entry originates in a study of identical twins. The CDR3 consists of 19 residues. In TCRdb, the 5' RACE reads were re-called with MiXCR into one record per CDR3 protein. The table includes approximately 690,000 distinct CDR3 sequences, roughly 6% detected once. The V gene is TRBV21-1, the J gene TRBJ2-7; the table gives TRBD2 as D, unverified against the DNA. TRBV21-1 is a pseudogene. The source is a man between 18 and 35 years old in good health. Sequencing was done on a sample of naive T cells sorted from blood. CDR3 sequence reads: CASSPRTSGLPINGYEQYV. The CDR3 DNA is TGTGCCAGCAGCCCCCGGACTAGCGGGCTACCCATAAACGGGTACGAGCAGTACGTC.